The 17 T cell receptor beta chains listed next were all sequenced from one sample in a study of blood T cell repertoires in COVID-19. Profiled with immunoSEQ multiplex PCR; TCRdb holds only in-frame clones, not every one. The sample comprises around 340,000 clones, around 80% of which are singletons, and 2.5% to 3% rests with the top ten. Sequenced material: peripheral blood. These receptors were obtained from a man younger than 40 with active or convalescent COVID-19.

This clone was seen only a few times. This rearrangement joins TRBV29-1 to TRBJ2-1, with 10 positions matching TRBD2. Trimming took 6 bases from V and 7 from J; bases not matched to a gene: 6. The germline V gene has CDR1 SQVTM and CDR2 ANQGSEA. The CDR3 is made up of 13 amino acids. CDR3 nucleotides: TGCAGCGTGAAGAGCGGGGGGGGGAATGAGCAGTTCTTC. Translating gives CSVKSGGGNEQFF.

The rearrangement joins TRBV5-1 to TRBJ1-2; D is uncertain. Germline CDR1 is SGHRS and CDR2 is YFSETQ. CDR3 length equals 12 residues. V lost 5 bases to trimming and J lost 9 bases, with 14 bases between them. CDR3 amino acids: CASSAEYVRYTF. CDR3 in DNA: TGCGCCAGCAGTGCGGAGTACGTTCGCTACACCTTC.

V gene TRBV28 combines with J gene TRBJ2-2, with 9 bases aligning to TRBD1. Germline V lookup: CDR1 MDHEN, CDR2 SYDVKM. V lost 5 bases and J lost 2; bases outside the gene matches: 15. The length of the CDR3 is 19 residues. The CDR3 DNA reads TGTGCCAGCAGTACGTGGACCACAGGGGGCGGACAAAACACCGGGGAGCTGTTTTTT. Residues: CASSTWTTGGGQNTGELFF.

V and J are TRBV4-1 and TRBJ2-7; the match to TRBD2 covers 12 bases. Germline CDR1 is MGHRA and CDR2 is YSYEKL. The CDR3 is 16 amino acids. V lost 4 bases and J lost 7; bases outside the gene matches: 11. The CDR3: CASSRTSGASQGEQYF. The CDR3 DNA reads as TGCGCCAGCAGCCGGACTAGCGGGGCCTCCCAGGGGGAGCAGTACTTC.

The chain uses TRBV24-1 and TRBJ2-1; the D gene is possibly TRBD1 (6 bases). The CDR3 extends over 19 amino acids. Between the trimmed V and J ends, which lost 2 bases and 0 bases, there was a span of 19 bases. Germline V gene data show CDR1 as KGHDR and CDR2 as SFDVKD. The CDR3 loop is CATSDSDSLAIGSYNEQFF. Here the CDR3 DNA reads TGTGCCACCAGTGATTCGGACAGTTTAGCAATCGGCTCCTACAATGAGCAGTTCTTC.

This chain uses TRBV24-1 with TRBJ1-6; perhaps TRBD1 as D (5 bases). This CDR3 comprises 16 residues. Trimming removed 4 bases at V and 0 bases at J, with 9 bases between. The germline V gene has CDR1 KGHDR and CDR2 SFDVKD. As DNA, the CDR3 is TGTGCCACCAGTGACCCCGGGGGCTCCTATAATTCACCCCTCCACTTT. It translates to CATSDPGGSYNSPLHF.

The J gene is TRBJ1-6, the V gene TRBV5-4; a weak D match, TRBD1 (6 bases). The CDR3 is 15 amino acids. Germline loops: CDR1 SGHNT, CDR2 YYREEE (reference sequence). The ends were cut back, 4 bases at V and 8 bases at J, with 16 bases in the middle. In DNA, the CDR3 is TGTGCCAGCAGCCTGGGGGGCAGTCCTTATTCACCCCTCCACTTT. Protein sequence: CASSLGGSPYSPLHF.

The genes are TRBV30 and TRBJ1-2, with no clear D. V gave up 0 bases and J gave up 7 bases, with 9 bases separating them. CDR3 length equals 12 residues. Germline V gene sequence: CDR1 GTSNPN, CDR2 SVGIG (reference sequence). CDR3 nucleotides: TGTGCCTGGAGTGTACTCGGTCTTGGCTACACCTTC. Translated, it gives CAWSVLGLGYTF. The entire variable domain, with the rest obtained from reference TRBV30 and TRBJ1-2, is as follows: SQTIHQWPATLVQPVGSPLSLECTVEGTSNPNLYWYRQAAGRGLQLLFYSVGIGQISSEVPQNLSASRPQDRQFILSSKKLLLSDSGFYLCAWSVLGLGYTFGSGTRLTVV.

This sequence joins TRBV7-3 and TRBJ2-7, with D perhaps matching TRBD1 (5 bases). The CDR3 totals 16 residues. The V and J ends lost 5 bases and 2 bases respectively, with 19 bases between them. The germline V gene has CDR1 SGHTA and CDR2 FQGTGA. For the CDR3, the DNA is TGTGCCAGCAGCCGGAAAGGGGCAGGGTCGGCCTACGAGCAGTACTTC. Translated, it gives CASSRKGAGSAYEQYF.

The chain employs TRBV11-2 and TRBJ2-1, with 7 positions matching TRBD1. The CDR3 is made up of 14 amino acids. V was clipped by 5 bases and J by 5 bases; unmatched bases: 6. Germline CDR1 SGHAT, CDR2 FQNNGV. The DNA of the CDR3 is TGTGCCAGCAGCCTCAGGGGGTGGGACAATGAGCAGTTCTTC. Translated, it gives CASSLRGWDNEQFF. Using reference TRBV11-2 and TRBJ2-1 for the parts outside the CDR3, the full variable domain is EAGVAQSPRYKIIEKRQSVAFWCNPISGHATLYWYQQILGQGPKLLIQFQNNGVVDDSQLPKDRFSAERLKGVDSTLKIQPAKLEDSAVYLCASSLRGWDNEQFFGPGTRLTVL.

The V and J genes are TRBV19 and TRBJ2-1; perhaps TRBD2 as D (5 bases). CDR1 and CDR2 (germline): LNHDA, SQIVND (reference sequence). The CDR3 is 15 residues long. V was shortened by 6 bases and J by 1 base, with 13 bases between the two germline ends. The CDR3 reads CASRDETGSYNEQFF. CDR3 DNA: TGTGCCAGTAGAGATGAGACGGGGTCCTACAATGAGCAGTTCTTC.

The CDR3 DNA follows: TGTGCCTGGAGCCTCAGACGGACTAGCGGGGGGGCCTTCGGGGAGCTGTTTTTT. This codes for CAWSLRRTSGGAFGELFF. This chain uses TRBV30 with TRBJ2-2; 15 bases map to TRBD2. Germline V CDR1 and CDR2: GTSNPN, SVGIG (reference sequence). The V and J ends lost 3 bases and 7 bases, in that order; junction bases with no gene match: 12. This CDR3 comprises 18 residues.

The V call is TRBV14, the J call TRBJ1-4, with D possibly TRBD1 on 5 matching bases. Germline V gene sequence: CDR1 SGHDN, CDR2 FVKESK. The CDR3 length is 15 residues. V dropped 1 base and J dropped 13 bases, with 19 bases sitting between them. CDR3 in amino acids: CASSQGLSGSGRLFF. The CDR3 DNA sequence: TGTGCCAGCAGCCAAGGACTCTCAGGGAGCGGGAGACTGTTTTTT.

The chain links TRBV5-1 to TRBJ1-5, with 7 bases that match TRBD1. CDR1 is SGHRS, CDR2 YFSETQ, per germline. The junction had 3 bases not matched to a gene; V was cut back by 0 bases and J by 0 bases. This CDR3 contains 16 residues. The CDR3 reads CASSLDPGGSNQPQHF. CDR3 nucleotides: TGCGCCAGCAGCTTGGACCCAGGGGGTAGCAATCAGCCCCAGCATTTT.

This chain uses TRBV10-3 with TRBJ2-1; D not resolved. This CDR3 is 12 amino acids long. From germline, CDR1 is ENHRY and CDR2 SYGVKD. V shed 6 bases and J shed 6 bases, with 9 bases lying between them. CDR3 sequence reads: CAIRGESNEQFF. CDR3 DNA: TGTGCCATCAGGGGCGAGAGCAATGAGCAGTTCTTC.

The V gene is TRBV6-1, the J gene TRBJ1-4; D is unresolved. The CDR3 runs to 15 residues. V was clipped by 1 base and J by 7 bases, with 13 bases between them. Per germline, CDR1 MNHNS and CDR2 SASEGT. CDR3 residues: CASSEGGSRSEKLFF. CDR3 coding DNA: TGTGCCAGCAGTGAAGGCGGCAGCCGAAGTGAAAAACTGTTTTTT.

The chain combines TRBV3-1 (or the pseudogene TRBV3-2) with TRBJ2-1, with D maybe TRBD2 (5 bases). The CDR3 loop spans 16 amino acids. Looked up from germline, CDR1 is LGHDT and CDR2 is YNNKEL (reference sequence). V gave up 1 base and J gave up 6 bases, with 16 bases separating them. The CDR3: CASSQVVGVVSNEQFF. Written as DNA, the CDR3 is TGTGCCAGCAGCCAAGTGGTGGGAGTAGTATCCAATGAGCAGTTCTTC.